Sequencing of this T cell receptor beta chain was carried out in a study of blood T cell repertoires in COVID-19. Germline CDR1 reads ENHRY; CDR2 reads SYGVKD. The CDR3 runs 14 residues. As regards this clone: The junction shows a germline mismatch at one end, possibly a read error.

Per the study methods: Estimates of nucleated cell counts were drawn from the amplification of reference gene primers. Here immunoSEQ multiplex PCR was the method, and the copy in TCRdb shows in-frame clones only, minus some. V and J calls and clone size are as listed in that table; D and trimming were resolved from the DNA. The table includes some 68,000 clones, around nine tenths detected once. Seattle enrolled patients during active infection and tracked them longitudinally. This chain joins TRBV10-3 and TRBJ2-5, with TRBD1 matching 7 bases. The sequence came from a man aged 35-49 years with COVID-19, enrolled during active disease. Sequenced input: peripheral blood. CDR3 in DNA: TGTGCCATCCGTGAGGGGACAGTCCAAGAGACCCAGTACTTC. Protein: CAIREGTVQETQYF.